Shown below are 19 T cell receptor beta chains from a single sample sequenced in a study of blood T cell repertoires in COVID-19. Assay used: immunoSEQ multiplex PCR; TCRdb lists only in-frame clones, some missing. Of 250,000 to 300,000 clones in the sample, 80% to 90% were seen once. Sequencing input: peripheral blood. These receptors were collected from a woman aged 30 to 39 with COVID-19, enrolled during active disease.

The J gene is TRBJ2-5, the V gene TRBV19; 7 bases map to TRBD1. Germline V gives CDR1 LNHDA, CDR2 SQIVND (reference sequence). Trimming took 6 bases from V and 4 from J; bases not matched to a gene: 8. The length of the CDR3 is 14 residues. The CDR3 coding sequence is TGTGCCAGTAGCCCAGACAGGGTCCGAGAGACCCAGTACTTC. It encodes CASSPDRVRETQYF. Supplemented by reference TRBV19 and TRBJ2-5, the full variable domain reads DGGITQSPKYLFRKEGQNVTLSCEQNLNHDAMYWYRQDPGQGLRLIYYSQIVNDFQKGDIAEGYSVSREKKESFPLTVTSAQKNPTAFYLCASSPDRVRETQYFGPGTRLLVL.

This rearrangement joins TRBV19 to TRBJ2-7; D ambiguous. The germline V gene has CDR1 LNHDA and CDR2 SQIVND (reference sequence). Trimming removed 3 bases from V and 2 bases from J, with 8 bases in between. The CDR3 length is 13 residues. CDR3 protein: CASSIGSPYEQYF. The CDR3 nucleotides read TGTGCCAGTAGTATCGGTTCCCCCTACGAGCAGTACTTC.

The rearrangement uses TRBV4-1 and TRBJ1-1, with D possibly matching TRBD1 (5 bases). CDR3 length: 16 amino acids. Germline CDR1 is MGHRA and CDR2 is YSYEKL. V lost 4 bases and J lost 4, with 19 bases in between. CDR3 loop: CASSPQHQAGVTEAFF. The CDR3 DNA is TGCGCCAGCAGCCCACAACACCAGGCGGGGGTCACTGAAGCTTTCTTT.

On this clone itself: The sample has other DNA sequences that encode this CDR3 too. The chain combines TRBV13 with TRBJ2-1; 7 bases fit TRBD2. The CDR3 is made up of 15 amino acids. The germline CDR1 and CDR2 sequences are PRHDT and FYEKMQ (reference sequence). Trimming cost V 5 bases and J 5 bases; bases outside gene matches: 9. The chain's CDR3 is CASSPLTGGHNEQFF. CDR3 DNA sequence: TGTGCCAGCAGCCCTTTAACGGGAGGCCACAATGAGCAGTTCTTC.

CDR3 region: CASSRSGPYEQYF. The CDR3, as DNA: TGTGCCAGCAGCCGTTCAGGGCCCTACGAGCAGTACTTC. The chain joins TRBV11-3 to TRBJ2-7, with a possible D match to TRBD1 (5 bases). From germline, CDR1 is SGHNT and CDR2 YENEEA. The ends were cut back, 5 bases at V and 2 bases at J, with 10 bases in the middle. The CDR3 runs to 13 residues. Using reference TRBV11-3 and TRBJ2-7 for the parts outside the CDR3, the full variable domain is EAGVVQSPRYKIIEKKQPVAFWCNPISGHNTLYWYLQNLGQGPELLIRYENEEAVDDSQLPKDRFSAERLKGVDSTLKIQPAELGDSAVYLCASSRSGPYEQYFGPGTRLTVT.

This clone is a singleton in its sample. CDR3 protein: CSADSFGTQYF. CDR3 nucleotides: TGCAGCGCCGACAGCTTCGGGACCCAGTACTTC. The gene calls are TRBV29-1 and TRBJ2-5; D is perhaps TRBD1 (5 bases). Germline V lookup: CDR1 SQVTM, CDR2 ANQGSEA. This CDR3 region has 11 residues. V was clipped by 7 bases and J by 7 bases, with 13 bases between them.

This chain connects TRBV5-1 to TRBJ1-5; D is ambiguous. CDR1 and CDR2 (germline): SGHRS, YFSETQ. The length of the CDR3 is 16 residues. V gave up 0 bases and J gave up 1 base, with 11 bases separating them. CDR3 nucleotide sequence: TGCGCCAGCAGCTTGGGTGAGGATCCGAGCAATCAGCCCCAGCATTTT. It yields the protein CASSLGEDPSNQPQHF.

V gene TRBV7-2 combines with J gene TRBJ1-1, with TRBD1 as a possible D gene (6 bases). V lost 3 bases, J lost 5 bases, and 10 bases lay in between. Germline V gene lookup returns CDR1 SGHTA and CDR2 FQGNSA. The CDR3 has 13 amino acids. CDR3 protein: CASSFKQGTEAFF. CDR3 nucleotides: TGTGCCAGCAGCTTCAAACAGGGAACTGAAGCTTTCTTT.

The chain joins TRBV28 to TRBJ1-6; 7 bases align to TRBD1. The junction had 8 bases not matched to a gene; V was cut back by 5 bases and J by 10 bases. The CDR3 loop spans 14 amino acids. CDR1 and CDR2 (germline): MDHEN, SYDVKM. CDR3 amino acids: CASSPPGGRSPLHF. In DNA form, the CDR3 reads TGTGCCAGCAGTCCCCCAGGGGGTAGGTCACCCCTCCACTTT.

The rearrangement joins TRBV5-1 to TRBJ1-2; D is uncertain. Trimming took off 5 bases at V and 4 bases at J, with 15 bases between the two ends. Looked up from germline, CDR1 is SGHRS and CDR2 is YFSETQ. This CDR3 is built from 14 residues. The DNA of the CDR3 is TGCGCCAGCAGACTTGAGACAATGCTCTATGGCTACACCTTC. Protein: CASRLETMLYGYTF.

The chain has TRBV29-1 and TRBJ2-2, with 10 positions matching TRBD1. This CDR3 is built from 15 residues. Trimming cost V 6 bases and J 8 bases; bases outside gene matches: 12. In germline, CDR1 is SQVTM, CDR2 ANQGSEA. The CDR3 reads CSVLPSRDRGGELFF. CDR3 DNA: TGCAGCGTCCTCCCGTCCCGGGACAGGGGAGGGGAGCTGTTTTTT.

The genes are TRBV6-5 and TRBJ2-7, with TRBD1 as a possible D gene (6 bases). V was shortened by 4 bases and J by 0 bases, with 16 bases between the two germline ends. The CDR3 sequence is 16 residues long. Germline CDR1 is MNHEY and CDR2 is SVGAGI. Here the CDR3 DNA reads TGTGCCAGCAGTTCCCGACAGGACCTTAGCTCCTACGAGCAGTACTTC. Protein: CASSSRQDLSSYEQYF.

The chain employs TRBV6-6 and TRBJ2-3; D remains ambiguous. In germline, CDR1 is MNHNY, CDR2 SVGAGI (reference sequence). Trimming shortened V by 3 bases and J by 0 bases, and 7 bases separated the two germline ends. The length of the CDR3 is 14 residues. CDR3 amino acids: CASSYLASTDTQYF. The CDR3 DNA follows: TGTGCCAGCAGTTATCTGGCAAGCACAGATACGCAGTATTTT.

This chain joins TRBV6-5 and TRBJ2-5; 7 bases line up with TRBD2. J was trimmed by 9 bases and V by 2 bases; bases with no gene match: 0. This CDR3 region has 11 residues. Per the germline V gene, CDR1 is MNHEY and CDR2 is SVGAGI. The CDR3 DNA reads TGTGCCAGCAGTTACGCGGGGGCCCAGTACTTC. Protein product: CASSYAGAQYF.

The genes are TRBV9 and TRBJ2-5; D remains ambiguous. The CDR3 is made up of 14 amino acids. Trimming removed 4 bases from V and 5 bases from J, with 15 bases in between. Germline values: CDR1 SGDLS, CDR2 YYNGEE. The CDR3 DNA is TGTGCCAGCAGCCCTCACCAAACGAGGGAGACCCAGTACTTC. This encodes CASSPHQTRETQYF.

This clone has just one count. The V and J genes are TRBV5-4 and TRBJ2-3; the D gene is possibly TRBD2 (5 bases). CDR1 and CDR2 from the germline V gene are SGHNT and YYREEE (reference sequence). The CDR3 sequence is 15 residues long. Trimming cost V 0 bases and J 0 bases, with 8 bases left between them. The CDR3 is CASSLAGVSTDTQYF. CDR3 DNA sequence: TGTGCCAGCAGCTTGGCCGGGGTGAGCACAGATACGCAGTATTTT.

V usage is TRBV21-1 and J usage is TRBJ2-7; TRBD2, the table's D call, lacks a check against the DNA. TRBV21-1 is an annotated pseudogene. The CDR3 covers 23 residues. CDR3 sequence reads: CASSKGGGWWATTRDSTRPLQYF. DNA for the CDR3: TGTGCCAGCAGCAAAGGGGGGGGTTGGTGGGCCACCACCCGGGACTCGACCAGACCCCTCCAATACTTC.

This clone was picked up one time. The chain employs TRBV7-2 and TRBJ1-5; D is unclear. CDR3 length equals 17 residues. Germline-derived CDR1 and CDR2 are SGHTA and FQGNSA. Between the trimmed V and J ends, which lost 0 bases and 7 bases, there was a span of 19 bases. The CDR3 here is CASSLAAGYTQGQPQHF. The CDR3, as DNA: TGTGCCAGCAGCTTAGCCGCGGGGTACACCCAAGGGCAGCCCCAGCATTTT.

The chain is built from TRBV3-1 (or the pseudogene TRBV3-2) and TRBJ2-3; D call uncertain. The CDR3 totals 14 residues. Trimming shortened V by 5 bases and J by 6 bases, and 15 bases separated the two germline ends. Germline V gene data show CDR1 as LGHDT and CDR2 as YNNKEL (reference sequence). The CDR3 sequence: CASSVGPLSDTQYF. In nucleotides, the CDR3 is TGTGCCAGCAGCGTGGGCCCCTTATCGGATACGCAGTATTTT.